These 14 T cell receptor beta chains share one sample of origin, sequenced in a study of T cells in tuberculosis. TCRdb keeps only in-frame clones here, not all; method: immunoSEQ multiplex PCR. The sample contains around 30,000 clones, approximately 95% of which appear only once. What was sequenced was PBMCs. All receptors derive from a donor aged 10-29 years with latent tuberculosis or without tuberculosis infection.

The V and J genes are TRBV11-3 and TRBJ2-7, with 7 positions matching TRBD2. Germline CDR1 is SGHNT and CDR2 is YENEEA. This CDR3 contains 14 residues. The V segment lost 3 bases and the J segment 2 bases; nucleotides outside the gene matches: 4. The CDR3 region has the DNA TGTGCCAGCAGCTTCGCTAGCGGACCCTACGAGCAGTACTTC. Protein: CASSFASGPYEQYF. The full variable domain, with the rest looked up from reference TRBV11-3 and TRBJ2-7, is EAGVVQSPRYKIIEKKQPVAFWCNPISGHNTLYWYLQNLGQGPELLIRYENEEAVDDSQLPKDRFSAERLKGVDSTLKIQPAELGDSAVYLCASSFASGPYEQYFGPGTRLTVT.

The CDR3 coding sequence is TGTGCCACCATACACCTAGCGGGGGGGCTCGGTACGCAGTATTTT. Encoded protein: CATIHLAGGLGTQYF. The chain has TRBV27 and TRBJ2-3, with 12 bases matching TRBD2. CDR1 is MNHEY and CDR2 is SMNVEV in the germline V gene (reference sequence). This CDR3 is built from 15 residues. Germline trimming cut 10 bases from V and 8 bases from J; bases unmatched to any gene: 13.

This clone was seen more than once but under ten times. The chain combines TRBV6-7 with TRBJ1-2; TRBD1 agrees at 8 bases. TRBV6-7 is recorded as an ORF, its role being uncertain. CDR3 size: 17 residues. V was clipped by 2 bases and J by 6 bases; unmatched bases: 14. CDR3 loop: CASSYHNLEDRVDGYTF. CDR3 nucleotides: TGTGCCAGCAGTTACCACAACCTTGAGGACAGGGTAGATGGCTACACCTTC.

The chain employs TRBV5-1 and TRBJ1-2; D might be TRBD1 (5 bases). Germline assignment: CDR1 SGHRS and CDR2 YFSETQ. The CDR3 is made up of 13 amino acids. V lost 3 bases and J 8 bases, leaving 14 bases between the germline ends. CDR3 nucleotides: TGCGCCAGCAGCTCTTTAGGCGGGGGAGGCTACACCTTC. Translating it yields CASSSLGGGGYTF. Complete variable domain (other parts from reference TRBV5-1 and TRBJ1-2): KAGVTQTPRYLIKTRGQQVTLSCSPISGHRSVSWYQQTPGQGLQFLFEYFSETQRNKGNFPGRFSGRQFSNSRSEMNVSTLELGDSALYLCASSSLGGGGYTFGSGTRLTVV.

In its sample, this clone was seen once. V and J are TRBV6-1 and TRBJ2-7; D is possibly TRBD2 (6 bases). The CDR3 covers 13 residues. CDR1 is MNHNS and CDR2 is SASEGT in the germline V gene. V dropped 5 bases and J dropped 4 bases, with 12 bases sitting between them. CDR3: CASSFGSLYEQYF. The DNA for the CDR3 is TGTGCCAGCAGTTTCGGGAGTCTATACGAGCAGTACTTC.

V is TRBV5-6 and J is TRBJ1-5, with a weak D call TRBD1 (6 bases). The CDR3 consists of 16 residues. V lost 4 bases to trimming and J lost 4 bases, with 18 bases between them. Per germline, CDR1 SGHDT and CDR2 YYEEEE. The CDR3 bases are TGTGCCAGCAGCCGAGCCCAGGACAGTTCTAATCAGCCCCAGCATTTT. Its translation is CASSRAQDSSNQPQHF. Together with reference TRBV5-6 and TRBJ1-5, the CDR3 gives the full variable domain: DAGVTQSPTHLIKTRGQQVTLRCSPKSGHDTVSWYQQALGQGPQFIFQYYEEEERQRGNFPDRFSGHQFPNYSSELNVNALLLGDSALYLCASSRAQDSSNQPQHFGDGTRLSIL.

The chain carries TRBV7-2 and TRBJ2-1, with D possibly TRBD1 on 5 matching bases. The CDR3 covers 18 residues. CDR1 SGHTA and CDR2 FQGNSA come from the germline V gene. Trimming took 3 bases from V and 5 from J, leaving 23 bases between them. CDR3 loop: CASSFAGRVGFHHNEQFF. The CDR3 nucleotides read TGTGCCAGCAGCTTCGCAGGCAGGGTGGGCTTCCACCACAATGAGCAGTTCTTC. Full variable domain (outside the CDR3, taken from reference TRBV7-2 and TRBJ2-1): GAGVSQSPSNKVTEKGKDVELRCDPISGHTALYWYRQSLGQGLEFLIYFQGNSAPDKSGLPSDRFSAERTGGSVSTLTIQRTQQEDSAVYLCASSFAGRVGFHHNEQFFGPGTRLTVL.

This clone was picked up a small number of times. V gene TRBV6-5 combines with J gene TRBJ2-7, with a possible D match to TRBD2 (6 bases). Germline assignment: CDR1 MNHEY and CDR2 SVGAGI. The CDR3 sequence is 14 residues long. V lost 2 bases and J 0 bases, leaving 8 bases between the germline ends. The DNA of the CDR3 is TGTGCCAGCAGTTACGGGGGGTTCTCCTACGAGCAGTACTTC. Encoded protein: CASSYGGFSYEQYF.

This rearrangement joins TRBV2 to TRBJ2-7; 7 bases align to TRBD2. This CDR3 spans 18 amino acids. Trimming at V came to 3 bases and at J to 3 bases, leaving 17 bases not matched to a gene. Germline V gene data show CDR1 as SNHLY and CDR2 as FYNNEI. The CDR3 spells CASSDTALISGLYYEQYF. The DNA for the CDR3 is TGTGCCAGCAGTGATACGGCGTTGATTAGCGGGCTCTACTACGAGCAGTACTTC.

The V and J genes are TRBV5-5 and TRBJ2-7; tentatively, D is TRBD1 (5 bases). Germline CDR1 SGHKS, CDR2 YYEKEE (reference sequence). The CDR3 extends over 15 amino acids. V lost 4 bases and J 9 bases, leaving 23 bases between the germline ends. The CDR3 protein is CASSRAEQVVFGQYF. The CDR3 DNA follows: TGTGCCAGCAGCCGGGCGGAACAGGTTGTTTTCGGGCAGTACTTC.

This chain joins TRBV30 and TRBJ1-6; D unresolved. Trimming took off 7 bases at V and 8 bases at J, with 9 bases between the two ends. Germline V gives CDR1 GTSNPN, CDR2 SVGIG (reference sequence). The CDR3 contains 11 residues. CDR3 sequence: CASGRDSPLHF. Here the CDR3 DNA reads TGTGCCTCGGGGAGGGATTCACCCCTCCACTTT.

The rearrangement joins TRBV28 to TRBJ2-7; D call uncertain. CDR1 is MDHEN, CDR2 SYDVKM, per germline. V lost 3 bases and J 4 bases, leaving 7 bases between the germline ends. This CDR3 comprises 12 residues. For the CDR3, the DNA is TGTGCCAGCAGTTTCCTCGGTTACGAGCAGTACTTC. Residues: CASSFLGYEQYF.

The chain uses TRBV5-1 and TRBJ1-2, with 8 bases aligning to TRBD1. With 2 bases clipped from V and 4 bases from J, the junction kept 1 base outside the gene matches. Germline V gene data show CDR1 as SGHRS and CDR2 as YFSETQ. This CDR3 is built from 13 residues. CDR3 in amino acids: CASSFGTGYGYTF. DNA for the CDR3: TGCGCCAGCAGCTTCGGGACAGGCTATGGCTACACCTTC. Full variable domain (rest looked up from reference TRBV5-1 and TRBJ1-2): KAGVTQTPRYLIKTRGQQVTLSCSPISGHRSVSWYQQTPGQGLQFLFEYFSETQRNKGNFPGRFSGRQFSNSRSEMNVSTLELGDSALYLCASSFGTGYGYTFGSGTRLTVV.

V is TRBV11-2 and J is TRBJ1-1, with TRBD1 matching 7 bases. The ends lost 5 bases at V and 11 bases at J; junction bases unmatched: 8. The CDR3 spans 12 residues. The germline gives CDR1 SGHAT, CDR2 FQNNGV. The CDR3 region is CASSLDRKDAFF. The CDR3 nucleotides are TGTGCCAGCAGCCTGGACAGGAAGGATGCTTTCTTT.